This T cell receptor beta chain emerged from a study of blood T cell repertoires in COVID-19. Data came from immunoSEQ multiplex PCR; TCRdb stores just in-frame clones and leaves some out. Found here are some 130,000 clones, roughly 79% of them singletons; the top ten hold almost 8.5%. The CDR3 consists of 15 residues. CDR1 and CDR2 (germline): KGHSH, LQKENI. Germline trimming cut 3 bases from V and 2 bases from J; bases unmatched to any gene: 4. This clone was picked up a small number of times. This TCR came from a woman in her fifties or sixties with active or convalescent COVID-19. Sequencing was done on a sample of peripheral blood. The chain couples TRBV18 to TRBJ1-2, with TRBD1 matching over 9 bases. CDR3 amino acids: CASSPTGGRNYGYTF. Written as DNA, the CDR3 is TGTGCCAGCTCACCGACAGGGGGGAGGAACTATGGCTACACCTTC.